This T cell receptor beta chain was identified during a study of graft-versus-host responses after intestinal transplantation. Study summary: Grafts were multivisceral, liver-intestinal, or isolated intestinal. Anti-thymocyte globulin served as induction for all recipients, who then took tacrolimus and steroids for about 3 years.

Sequencing used immunoSEQ multiplex PCR; TCRdb keeps in-frame clones, though not all of them. The sample lists 150,000 or so clones; about 93% were seen once. The CDR3 contains 13 residues. Germline CDR1 reads SGHNT; CDR2 reads YENEEA. This clone was detected once. Its antigen is not known. Its ends do not fully match the called genes, so a read error is possible. Sequenced here: unstimulated CD4+ T cells sorted from spleen or lymph node cells, sampled before intestinal transplant. The chain combines TRBV11-3 with TRBJ2-6; D gene ambiguous. The sequence was obtained from a human donor who received an intestinal transplant. In nucleotides, the CDR3 is TGTGCCGGCAGCTTAACCTTCCCCAACGTCCTGACTTTC. Amino acids: CAGSLTFPNVLTF.